A single sample is the source of the 5 T cell receptor beta chains below, sequenced in a study of cytomegalovirus exposure and HLA in healthy donors. Researchers ran the PCR with 60 Vbeta and 13 Jbeta primers. The repertoire was sequenced with immunoSEQ multiplex PCR; TCRdb's copy has only in-frame clones and lacks some. The table records around 150,000 clones, approximately 71% of them present only once. Sequencing was carried out using PBMCs. The receptors derive from a woman aged 45-65 years in good health and CMV-seronegative.

This chain connects TRBV5-1 to TRBJ1-6; 9 bases match TRBD1. Germline-derived CDR1 and CDR2 are SGHRS and YFSETQ. This CDR3 contains 16 residues. The V and J ends lost 1 base and 6 bases, in that order; junction bases with no gene match: 5. The CDR3 DNA follows: TGCGCCAGCAGCTTGACTCAGGACAGGGGTAATTCACCCCTCCACTTT. Its translation is CASSLTQDRGNSPLHF.

This chain joins TRBV5-1 and TRBJ1-3; 7 nucleotides agree with TRBD1. The trim removed 0 bases at V and 0 bases at J, leaving 6 bases unmatched. CDR1 and CDR2 from the germline V gene are SGHRS and YFSETQ. The CDR3 consists of 17 residues. The DNA of the CDR3 is TGCGCCAGCAGCTTGGACGACAGGGTTATCTCTGGAAACACCATATATTTT. The encoded protein is CASSLDDRVISGNTIYF.

The chain couples TRBV27 to TRBJ1-2, with D tentatively TRBD1 (5 bases). This CDR3 has 13 residues. CDR1 is MNHEY, CDR2 SMNVEV, per germline (reference sequence). The V and J ends lost 6 bases and 6 bases respectively, with 14 bases between them. CDR3 sequence: CASSNQGRNGYTF. The CDR3 DNA is TGTGCCAGCAGCAATCAGGGTAGGAATGGCTACACCTTC.

This clone showed up just a few times. This sequence joins TRBV28 and TRBJ1-1; 10 nucleotides align to TRBD1. Per the germline V gene, CDR1 is MDHEN and CDR2 is SYDVKM. V gave up 5 bases and J gave up 2 bases; unmatched junction bases: 5. CDR3 length: 15 residues. The CDR3 here is CASSPGDRGNTEAFF. For the CDR3, the DNA is TGTGCCAGCAGTCCCGGGGACAGGGGTAACACTGAAGCTTTCTTT.

The CDR3 nucleotides read TGTGCCAGCAGCCACCCCGGGACAGGGAGGGGCTACACCTTC. This codes for CASSHPGTGRGYTF. The V call is TRBV16, the J call TRBJ1-2, with 9 positions matching TRBD1. The CDR3 is made up of 14 amino acids. The V gene end was trimmed by 3 bases and the J gene end by 8 bases; junction bases not matched to a gene: 7. Germline-derived CDR1 and CDR2 are KGHSY and FQNENV.